Below, 5 T cell receptor beta chains from the same sample are listed, as sequenced in a study of regulatory T cells in long-lasting Graves disease. This sample's time point: newly diagnosed GD, antithyroid drugs for less than 3 months. With RNA extracted from PBMCs as input, the TCR library was made. Arm-PCR of CDR3 regions with iRepertoire HTBI primers generated TCR beta libraries. TCRdb called the multiplex PCR reads again in MiXCR, with one record for every CDR3 protein. The sample has roughly 320,000 distinct CDR3 sequences; about a sixth are singletons. The same sample was also used in a study of T cells in Graves' hyperthyroidism and ophthalmopathy.

The sequenced sample was peripheral blood mononuclear cells (PBMCs), obtained at new diagnosis, from a patient treated with antithyroid drugs. The receptors shown here come from a middle-aged man with Graves disease.

This clonotype has a count of ten or more. This chain links TRBV28 with TRBJ2-1, with D maybe TRBD1 (5 bases). V dropped 8 bases and J dropped 15 bases, with 26 bases sitting between them. CDR3 length equals 14 residues. Germline-derived CDR1 and CDR2 are MDHEN and SYDVKM. Here the CDR3 reads CASHERGGAYNGFF. The CDR3 coding sequence is TGTGCCAGCCACGAAAGGGGTGGAGCCTACAATGGGTTCTTC.

This clonotype was seen at least ten times. The chain recombines TRBV12-3 or TRBV12-4 with TRBJ1-1; D is ambiguous. The V end was cut by 8 bases, the J end by 5 bases, with 21 bases between. There are 15 residues in the CDR3. The CDR3 bases are TGTGCCAGCCGTAGCGTCGGAATTCGGGCAACTGAAGCTTTCTTT. This gives the protein CASRSVGIRATEAFF.

This clonotype has only a few counts. This chain uses TRBV20-1 with TRBJ1-3, with a possible D match to TRBD1 (5 bases). The CDR3 spans 16 residues. Germline V lookup: CDR1 DFQATT, CDR2 SNEGSKA (reference sequence). Deletions cut 1 base from V and 0 bases from J, with 13 bases between. In nucleotides, the CDR3 is TGCAGTGCTAGAGGAGGGGCGGGGAGCTCTGGAAACACCATATATTTT. It specifies CSARGGAGSSGNTIYF.

The rearrangement joins TRBV5-1 to TRBJ2-1; 9 bases line up with TRBD1. V shed 3 bases and J 6 bases; nucleotides not matched to a gene: 7. Germline lookup yields CDR1 SGHRS and CDR2 YFSETQ. The CDR3 extends over 15 amino acids. CDR3 amino acids: CASSSTGQGLNEQFF. CDR3 coding DNA: TGCGCCAGCAGCTCAACCGGACAGGGGCTCAATGAGCAGTTCTTC.

V is TRBV6-2 or TRBV6-3 and J is TRBJ2-2; TRBD1 aligns across 8 bases. With V trimmed by 0 bases and J by 1 base, 4 bases remained unmatched. CDR1 is MNHEY and CDR2 is SVGEGT in the germline V gene. CDR3 size: 17 residues. The CDR3: CASSYSGRGQNTGELFF. Here the CDR3 DNA reads TGTGCCAGCAGTTACTCCGGCAGGGGGCAGAACACCGGGGAGCTGTTTTTT.